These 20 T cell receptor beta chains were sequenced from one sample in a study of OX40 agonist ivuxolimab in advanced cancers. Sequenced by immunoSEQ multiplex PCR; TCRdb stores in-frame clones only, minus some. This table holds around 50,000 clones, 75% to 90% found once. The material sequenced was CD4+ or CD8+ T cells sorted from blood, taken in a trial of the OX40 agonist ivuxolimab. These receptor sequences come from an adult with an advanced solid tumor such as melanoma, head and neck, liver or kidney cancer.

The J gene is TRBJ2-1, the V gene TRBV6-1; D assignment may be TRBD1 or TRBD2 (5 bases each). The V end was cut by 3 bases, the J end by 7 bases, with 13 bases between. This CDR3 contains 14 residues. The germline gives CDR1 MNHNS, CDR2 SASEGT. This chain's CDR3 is CASSESGRANEQFF. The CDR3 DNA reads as TGTGCCAGCAGTGAGTCAGGGCGGGCGAATGAGCAGTTCTTC.

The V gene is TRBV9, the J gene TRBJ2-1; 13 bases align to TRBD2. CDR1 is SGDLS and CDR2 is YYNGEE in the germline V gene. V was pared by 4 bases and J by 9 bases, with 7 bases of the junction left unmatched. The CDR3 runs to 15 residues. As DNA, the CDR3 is TGTGCCAGCAGCCCTCGGACTAGCGGGAGCAGTGAGCAGTTCTTC. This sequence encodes CASSPRTSGSSEQFF.

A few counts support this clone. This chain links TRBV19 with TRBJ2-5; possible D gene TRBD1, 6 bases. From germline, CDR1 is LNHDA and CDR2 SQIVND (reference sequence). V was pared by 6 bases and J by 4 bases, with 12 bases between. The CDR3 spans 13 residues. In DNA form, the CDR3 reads TGTGCCAGTAGCCAACAGGGACCAGAGACCCAGTACTTC. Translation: CASSQQGPETQYF.

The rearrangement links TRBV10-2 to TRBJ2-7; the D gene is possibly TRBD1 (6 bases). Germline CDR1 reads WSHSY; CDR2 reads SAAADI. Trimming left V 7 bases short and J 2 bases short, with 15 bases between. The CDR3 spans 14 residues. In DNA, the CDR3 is TGCGCCAGCATCAACAGGGTCACAGCCTACGAGCAGTACTTC. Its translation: CASINRVTAYEQYF.

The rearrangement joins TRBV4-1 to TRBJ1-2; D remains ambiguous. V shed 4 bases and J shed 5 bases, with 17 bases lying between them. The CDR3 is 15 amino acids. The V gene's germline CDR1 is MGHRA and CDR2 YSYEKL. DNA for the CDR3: TGCGCCAGCAGCCCCGAAAAGAGGATTCCGTATGGCTACACCTTC. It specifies CASSPEKRIPYGYTF.

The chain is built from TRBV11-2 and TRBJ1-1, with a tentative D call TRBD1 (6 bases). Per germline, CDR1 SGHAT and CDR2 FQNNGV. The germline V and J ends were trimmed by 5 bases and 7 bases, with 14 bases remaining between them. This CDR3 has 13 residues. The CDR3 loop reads CASSRGQLSEAFF. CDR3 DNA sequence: TGTGCCAGCAGCCGCGGACAGCTGAGTGAAGCTTTCTTT.

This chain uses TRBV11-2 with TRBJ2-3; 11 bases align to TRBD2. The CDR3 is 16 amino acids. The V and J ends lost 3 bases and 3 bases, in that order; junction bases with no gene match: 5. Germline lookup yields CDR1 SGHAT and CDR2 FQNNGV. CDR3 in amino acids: CASSLPTSGRTDTQYF. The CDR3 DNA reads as TGTGCCAGCAGCTTGCCCACTAGCGGGAGAACAGATACGCAGTATTTT.

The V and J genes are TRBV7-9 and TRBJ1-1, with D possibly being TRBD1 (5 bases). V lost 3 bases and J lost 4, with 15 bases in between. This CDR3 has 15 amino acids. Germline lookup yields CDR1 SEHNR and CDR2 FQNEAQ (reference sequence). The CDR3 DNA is TGTGCCAGCAGCTTCCCCGGGACCATACTCACTGAAGCTTTCTTT. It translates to CASSFPGTILTEAFF.

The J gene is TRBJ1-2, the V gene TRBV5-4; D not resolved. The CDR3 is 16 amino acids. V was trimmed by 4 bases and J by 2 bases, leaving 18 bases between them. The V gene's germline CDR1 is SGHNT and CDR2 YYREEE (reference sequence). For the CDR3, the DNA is TGTGCCAGCAGCCAAGCTAATGCGGAACAGAACTATGGCTACACCTTC. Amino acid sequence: CASSQANAEQNYGYTF.

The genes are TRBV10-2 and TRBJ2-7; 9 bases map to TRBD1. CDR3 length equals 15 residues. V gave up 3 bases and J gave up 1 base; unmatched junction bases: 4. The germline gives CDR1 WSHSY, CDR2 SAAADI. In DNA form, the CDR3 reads TGCGCCAGCAGTGACGGACAGGGGTATTCCTACGAGCAGTACTTC. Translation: CASSDGQGYSYEQYF.

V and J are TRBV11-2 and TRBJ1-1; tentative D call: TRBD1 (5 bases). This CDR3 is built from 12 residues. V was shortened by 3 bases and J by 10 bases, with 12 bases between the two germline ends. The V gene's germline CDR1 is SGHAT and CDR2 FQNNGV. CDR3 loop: CASSLEGIRAFF. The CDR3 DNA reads TGTGCCAGCAGCTTGGAGGGGATTCGAGCTTTCTTT.

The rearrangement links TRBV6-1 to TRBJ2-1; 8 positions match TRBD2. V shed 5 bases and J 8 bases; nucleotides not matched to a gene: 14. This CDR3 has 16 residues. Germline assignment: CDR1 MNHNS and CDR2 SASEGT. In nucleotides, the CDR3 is TGTGCCAGCAGTAAAGGACTAGCCCCCGGGGTAGATGAGCAGTTCTTC. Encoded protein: CASSKGLAPGVDEQFF.

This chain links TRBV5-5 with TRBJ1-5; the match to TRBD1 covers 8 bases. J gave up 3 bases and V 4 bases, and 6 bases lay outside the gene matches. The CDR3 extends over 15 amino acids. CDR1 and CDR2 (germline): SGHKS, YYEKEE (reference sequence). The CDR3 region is CASSTGTGPNQPQHF. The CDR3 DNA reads TGTGCCAGCAGCACCGGGACAGGCCCCAATCAGCCCCAGCATTTT.

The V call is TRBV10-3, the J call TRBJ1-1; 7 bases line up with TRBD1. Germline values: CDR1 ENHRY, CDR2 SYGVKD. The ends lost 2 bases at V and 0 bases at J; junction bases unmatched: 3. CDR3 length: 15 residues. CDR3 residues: CAISEIQGMNTEAFF. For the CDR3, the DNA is TGTGCCATCAGTGAGATACAGGGGATGAACACTGAAGCTTTCTTT.

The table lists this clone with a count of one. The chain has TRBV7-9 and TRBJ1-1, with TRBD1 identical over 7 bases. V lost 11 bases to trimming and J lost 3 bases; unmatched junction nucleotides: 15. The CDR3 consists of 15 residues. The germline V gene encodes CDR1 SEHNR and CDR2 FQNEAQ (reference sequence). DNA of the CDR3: TGTGCCGGAAGAGACAGGGCGAAAGGGGACACTGAAGCTTTCTTT. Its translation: CAGRDRAKGDTEAFF.

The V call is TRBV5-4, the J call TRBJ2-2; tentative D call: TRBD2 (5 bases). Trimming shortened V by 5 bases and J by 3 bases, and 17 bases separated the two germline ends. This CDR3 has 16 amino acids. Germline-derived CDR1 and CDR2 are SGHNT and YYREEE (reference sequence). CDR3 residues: CASRDDRKDYTGELFF. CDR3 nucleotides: TGTGCCAGCAGGGACGACCGTAAGGACTACACCGGGGAGCTGTTTTTT.

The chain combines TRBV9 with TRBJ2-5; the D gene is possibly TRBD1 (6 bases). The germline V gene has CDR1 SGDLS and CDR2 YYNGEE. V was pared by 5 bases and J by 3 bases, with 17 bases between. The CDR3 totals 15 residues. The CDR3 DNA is TGTGCCAGCAGTCCCTTTCTAGGGGGTGAAGAGACCCAGTACTTC. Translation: CASSPFLGGEETQYF.

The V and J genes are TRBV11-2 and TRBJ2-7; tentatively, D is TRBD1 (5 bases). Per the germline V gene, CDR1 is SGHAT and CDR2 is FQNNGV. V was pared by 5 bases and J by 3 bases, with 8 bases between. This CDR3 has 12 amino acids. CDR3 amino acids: CASSDQGYEQYF. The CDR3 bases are TGTGCCAGCAGCGACCAGGGCTACGAGCAGTACTTC.

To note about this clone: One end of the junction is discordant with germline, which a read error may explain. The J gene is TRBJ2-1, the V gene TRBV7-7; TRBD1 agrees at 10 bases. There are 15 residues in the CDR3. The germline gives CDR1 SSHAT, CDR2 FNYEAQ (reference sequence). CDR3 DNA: TGTGCTAGCAGCTATGGGACAGGGGACTACAATGAGCAGTTCTTC. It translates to CASSYGTGDYNEQFF.

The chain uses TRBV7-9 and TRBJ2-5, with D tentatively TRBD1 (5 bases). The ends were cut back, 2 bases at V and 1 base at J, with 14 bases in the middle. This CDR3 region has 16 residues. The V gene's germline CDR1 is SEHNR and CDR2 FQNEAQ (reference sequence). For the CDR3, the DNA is TGTGCCAGCAGCTTAAGGGCAGGGTTGGGCCAAGAGACCCAGTACTTC. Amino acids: CASSLRAGLGQETQYF.